Following are 32 T cell receptor beta chains from one sample sequenced in a study of CD8 T cells in Susac syndrome. Random hexamers were used to reverse transcribe the RNA input (roughly 0.5 to 1 ug). Using its own MiXCR run on the immunoSEQ multiplex PCR reads, TCRdb lists one record per CDR3 protein. Of 230,000 or so distinct CDR3 sequences listed, nearly 97% are singletons. Input material: CD4+ T cells from PBMCs. The source is a human donor with multiple sclerosis.

This rearrangement joins TRBV12-3 or TRBV12-4 to TRBJ2-7; the match to TRBD1 covers 11 bases. J was trimmed by 4 bases and V by 1 base; bases with no gene match: 6. The CDR3 extends over 16 amino acids. The CDR3 DNA is TGTGCCAGCAGTTTAGGCTCTGGGACAGGGGGATACGAGCAGTACTTC. Translating gives CASSLGSGTGGYEQYF.

V usage is TRBV12-3 or TRBV12-4 and J usage is TRBJ2-1; TRBD2 matches at 9 bases. This CDR3 spans 12 amino acids. J was trimmed by 9 bases and V by 6 bases; bases with no gene match: 3. The CDR3 bases are TGTGCCAGCAGCGCTAGCGGGGCTGAGCAGTTCTTC. Its translation: CASSASGAEQFF.

Note on this clonotype: Germline and junction disagree at one end, which may indicate a read error. The chain carries TRBV30 and TRBJ1-1, with D tentatively TRBD1 (5 bases). Germline V gene lookup returns CDR1 GTSNPN and CDR2 SVGIG (reference sequence). The CDR3 is made up of 11 amino acids. CDR3 bases: TGTGCCTGGAGTCACGGACAAGGGACGATCTTT. As protein: CAWSHGQGTIF.

The rearrangement uses TRBV2 and TRBJ2-7; 7 nucleotides line up with TRBD1. This CDR3 is built from 12 residues. J lost 5 bases, V lost 11 bases, and 9 bases had no gene match. Per germline, CDR1 SNHLY and CDR2 FYNNEI. CDR3 nucleotides: TGTGCCTCGGGCGACAGGGCCCACGAGCAGTACTTC. Amino acid sequence: CASGDRAHEQYF.

This chain links TRBV20-1 with TRBJ1-5; TRBD1 might be the D (5 bases). Trimming removed 6 bases at V and 2 bases at J, with 20 bases between. Germline assignment: CDR1 DFQATT and CDR2 SNEGSKA (reference sequence). The length of the CDR3 is 16 residues. CDR3 coding DNA: TGCAGTGCCCGCCCCCCGGGACGGGACGGCAATCAGCCCCAGCATTTT. Its protein product is CSARPPGRDGNQPQHF.

This chain uses TRBV20-1 with TRBJ1-1, with no clear D. CDR1 DFQATT and CDR2 SNEGSKA come from the germline V gene (reference sequence). The V gene lost 2 bases and the J gene lost 0 bases, with 10 bases spanning the gap. This CDR3 region has 14 residues. This CDR3 is CSARPLTMNTEAFF. The DNA of the CDR3 is TGCAGTGCTAGACCTCTAACGATGAACACTGAAGCTTTCTTT.

The chain couples TRBV27 to TRBJ2-7; D remains unclear. Germline CDR1 is MNHEY and CDR2 is SMNVEV (reference sequence). The CDR3 totals 12 residues. V was shortened by 4 bases and J by 7 bases, with 11 bases between the two germline ends. The CDR3 here is CASSSRVGEQYF. The DNA for the CDR3 is TGTGCCAGCAGTTCCAGAGTTGGGGAGCAGTACTTC.

The chain joins TRBV7-9 to TRBJ2-7; TRBD1 agrees at 9 bases. CDR1 SEHNR and CDR2 FQNEAQ come from the germline V gene (reference sequence). The V and J ends lost 5 bases and 2 bases, in that order; junction bases with no gene match: 4. This CDR3 has 14 residues. CDR3 sequence reads: CASSEGDRAYEQYF. The CDR3 DNA reads TGTGCCAGCAGCGAAGGGGACAGGGCCTACGAGCAGTACTTC.

V is TRBV20-1 and J is TRBJ1-6; unclear D gene. This CDR3 is 15 amino acids long. With 2 bases removed from V and 4 bases from J, the gap between germline ends came to 12 bases. The germline CDR1 and CDR2 sequences are DFQATT and SNEGSKA (reference sequence). The CDR3 DNA follows: TGCAGTGCTAGACCAAGGACCGATTATAATTCACCCCTCCACTTT. Its translation: CSARPRTDYNSPLHF.

V is TRBV25-1 and J is TRBJ2-3, with 8 bases aligning to TRBD1. CDR3 length: 13 residues. Germline lookup yields CDR1 MGHDK and CDR2 SYGVNS. With 6 bases clipped from V and 4 bases from J, the junction kept 3 bases outside the gene matches. In DNA, the CDR3 is TGTGCCAGCAGGAGGACAGGGTCAGATACGCAGTATTTT. Its translation: CASRRTGSDTQYF.

V is TRBV10-3 and J is TRBJ2-3; D remains unclear. The V gene lost 8 bases and the J gene lost 1 base, with 16 bases spanning the gap. CDR1 ENHRY and CDR2 SYGVKD come from the germline V gene. The length of the CDR3 is 15 residues. The CDR3 region is CAIFNGETGTDTQYF. The CDR3 nucleotides read TGTGCCATCTTTAATGGGGAAACGGGCACAGATACGCAGTATTTT.

The gene calls are TRBV12-3 or TRBV12-4 and TRBJ1-2, with D possibly being TRBD1 (5 bases). The CDR3 consists of 15 residues. The V and J ends lost 7 bases and 2 bases respectively, with 17 bases between them. The CDR3 is CASTPPGRPNYGYTF. CDR3 DNA sequence: TGTGCCAGCACCCCTCCGGGACGGCCGAACTATGGCTACACCTTC.

The CDR3 here is CASSLMTSGSYEQYF. CDR3 nucleotides: TGTGCCAGCAGCTTGATGACTAGCGGATCCTACGAGCAGTACTTC. This chain joins TRBV7-2 and TRBJ2-7; 9 bases are a match to TRBD2. Germline V gene lookup returns CDR1 SGHTA and CDR2 FQGNSA. Trimming cost V 3 bases and J 1 base; bases outside gene matches: 4. The CDR3 sequence is 15 residues long.

The genes are TRBV9 and TRBJ2-2; D gene ambiguous. V lost 6 bases, J lost 4 bases, and 13 bases lay in between. The germline CDR1 and CDR2 sequences are SGDLS and YYNGEE. The CDR3 is made up of 14 amino acids. The CDR3 here is CASTPFGGTGELFF. Here the CDR3 DNA reads TGTGCCAGCACCCCCTTCGGTGGCACCGGGGAGCTGTTTTTT.

This chain joins TRBV30 and TRBJ1-5; no clear D gene. V lost 5 bases and J lost 0, with 5 bases in between. CDR3 length: 12 amino acids. Germline V gene sequence: CDR1 GTSNPN, CDR2 SVGIG (reference sequence). As DNA, the CDR3 is TGTGCCTGGTCACCTAGCAATCAGCCCCAGCATTTT. It codes for CAWSPSNQPQHF.

The chain uses TRBV29-1 and TRBJ2-5, with D tentatively TRBD1 or TRBD2 (5 bases each). The V gene's germline CDR1 is SQVTM and CDR2 ANQGSEA. This CDR3 spans 14 amino acids. V was shortened by 7 bases and J by 2 bases, with 17 bases between the two germline ends. The CDR3 coding sequence is TGCAGCGCCCGGGACCGAGCGAGTCAAGAGACCCAGTACTTC. Its translation is CSARDRASQETQYF. Variable domain in full (rest from reference TRBV29-1 and TRBJ2-5): SAVISQKPSRDICQRGTSLTIQCQVDSQVTMMFWYRQQPGQSLTLIATANQGSEATYESGFVIDKFPISRPNLTFSTLTVSNMSPEDSSIYLCSARDRASQETQYFGPGTRLLVL.

For the CDR3, the DNA is TGCGCCAGCAGCTTCCTCGGACTAGCGGGGGGCACCCCCTACAATGAGCAGTTCTTC. Translation: CASSFLGLAGGTPYNEQFF. This chain links TRBV5-1 with TRBJ2-1; 14 nucleotides agree with TRBD2. The V gene's germline CDR1 is SGHRS and CDR2 YFSETQ. Losses at the gene ends were 2 bases for V and 2 bases for J; bases not matched to a gene: 9. CDR3 length: 19 residues.

The CDR3 here is CASSYRAGYGYTF. CDR3 bases: TGTGCCAGCAGCTACAGGGCAGGGTATGGCTACACCTTC. The chain has TRBV27 and TRBJ1-2, with a possible D match to TRBD1 (6 bases). The germline V gene has CDR1 MNHEY and CDR2 SMNVEV (reference sequence). The CDR3 is 13 residues long. The V and J ends lost 6 bases and 5 bases respectively, with 13 bases between them.

The rearrangement uses TRBV6-5 and TRBJ2-5, with 7 bases identical to TRBD1. CDR3 size: 14 residues. The V segment lost 7 bases and the J segment 2 bases; nucleotides outside the gene matches: 7. The germline V gene has CDR1 MNHEY and CDR2 SVGAGI. The CDR3 nucleotides are TGTGCCAGCAACAGAATGGGACAGCAAGAGACCCAGTACTTC. Its protein is CASNRMGQQETQYF.

Worth noting for this clonotype: One end of the junction is discordant with germline, which a read error may explain. The genes are TRBV30 and TRBJ1-1; D is ambiguous. This CDR3 has 11 residues. Per germline, CDR1 GTSNPN and CDR2 SVGIG (reference sequence). The CDR3 spells CASAGNTEVFF. The CDR3 region has the DNA TGTGCCTCGGCTGGGAACACTGAAGTTTTCTTT. The full variable domain, rest sourced from reference TRBV30 and TRBJ1-1, is SQTIHQWPATLVQPVGSPLSLECTVEGTSNPNLYWYRQAAGRGLQLLFYSVGIGQISSEVPQNLSASRPQDRQFILSSKKLLLSDSGFYLCASAGNTEVFFGQGTRLTVV.

J is TRBJ2-3 and V is TRBV7-2, with D perhaps assigned TRBD1 or TRBD2 (5 bases each). The V end lost 5 bases, the J end lost 2 bases, and 11 bases lay between the germline ends. The germline gives CDR1 SGHTA, CDR2 FQGNSA. CDR3 size: 14 residues. In nucleotides, the CDR3 is TGTGCCAGCAGCCCGGGACCCGTCACAGATACGCAGTATTTT. Translating gives CASSPGPVTDTQYF.

This CDR3 reads CASSQAGLDSVQYF. The CDR3 nucleotides are TGTGCCAGCAGCCAGGCTGGACTAGATTCGGTTCAGTACTTC. V gene TRBV4-2 combines with J gene TRBJ2-4, with 7 bases matching TRBD2. CDR3 length: 14 residues. After removal of 3 bases from V and 11 bases from J, the junction contained 10 bases not matched to a gene. CDR1 is LGHNA and CDR2 is YNFKEQ in the germline V gene.

J is TRBJ2-7 and V is TRBV2; no clear D gene. CDR1 and CDR2 (germline): SNHLY, FYNNEI. Trimming cost V 1 base and J 3 bases, with 4 bases left between them. The CDR3 runs 12 residues. Here the CDR3 DNA reads TGTGCCAGCAGTGAAGGGGGCTACGAGCAGTACTTC. Protein sequence: CASSEGGYEQYF.

A few counts support this clonotype. This chain uses TRBV12-3 or TRBV12-4 with TRBJ1-1; D call uncertain. The V end was cut by 3 bases, the J end by 4 bases, with 3 bases between. The CDR3 loop spans 11 amino acids. The CDR3 sequence is CASSLGTEAFF. CDR3 nucleotide sequence: TGTGCCAGCAGTTTGGGCACTGAAGCTTTCTTT.

The chain has TRBV6-1 and TRBJ2-7; D not resolved. The CDR3 is made up of 12 amino acids. V lost 2 bases and J lost 6, with 8 bases in between. Germline CDR1 reads MNHNS; CDR2 reads SASEGT. The CDR3 DNA is TGTGCCAGCAGTGAATTCTTCGCCGAGCAGTACTTC. It encodes CASSEFFAEQYF.

The chain uses TRBV20-1 and TRBJ1-1; no firm D call. This CDR3 has 12 amino acids. Trimming cost V 2 bases and J 0 bases, with 4 bases left between them. The germline gives CDR1 DFQATT, CDR2 SNEGSKA (reference sequence). CDR3 sequence (DNA): TGCAGTGCTAGACAGATGAACACTGAAGCTTTCTTT. Its protein product is CSARQMNTEAFF.

The CDR3 coding sequence is TGTGCCAGCCGGCCCGGGGGGCATACAGGGAACACTGAAGCTTTCTTT. Protein: CASRPGGHTGNTEAFF. The chain links TRBV27 to TRBJ1-1, with TRBD1 as a possible D gene (6 bases). Trimming removed 8 bases at V and 1 base at J, with 20 bases between. From germline, CDR1 is MNHEY and CDR2 SMNVEV (reference sequence). CDR3 length: 16 amino acids.

V and J are TRBV28 and TRBJ2-1, with TRBD1 matching over 7 bases. Germline CDR1 reads MDHEN; CDR2 reads SYDVKM. The V gene end was trimmed by 5 bases and the J gene end by 15 bases; junction bases not matched to a gene: 10. This CDR3 spans 12 amino acids. The CDR3 sequence: CASSPMRGPVFF. The CDR3 DNA reads TGTGCCAGCAGTCCGATGAGGGGGCCGGTGTTCTTC.

The chain has TRBV5-1 and TRBJ2-2; TRBD1 might be the D (5 bases). CDR1 and CDR2 (germline): SGHRS, YFSETQ. The V gene lost 0 bases and the J gene lost 6 bases, with 15 bases spanning the gap. The CDR3 sequence is 16 residues long. In DNA, the CDR3 is TGCGCCAGCAGCTTGGGAACGACAGTAAATCCCGGGGAGCTGTTTTTT. This encodes CASSLGTTVNPGELFF.

The rearrangement links TRBV27 to TRBJ1-1, with D uncertain. CDR3 length equals 15 residues. Per germline, CDR1 MNHEY and CDR2 SMNVEV (reference sequence). V was clipped by 2 bases and J by 2 bases, with 12 bases between them. The CDR3 bases are TGTGCCAGCAGTTTAGGTTACAGAGTTAACACTGAAGCTTTCTTT. Protein product: CASSLGYRVNTEAFF.

The rearrangement uses TRBV5-1 and TRBJ2-1; D is tentatively TRBD1 or TRBD2 (5 bases each). Germline V gene data show CDR1 as SGHRS and CDR2 as YFSETQ. The CDR3 extends over 15 amino acids. Trimming left V 0 bases short and J 3 bases short, with 10 bases between. The chain's CDR3 is CASSLGGANYNEQFF. The CDR3 bases are TGCGCCAGCAGCTTGGGAGGGGCCAACTACAATGAGCAGTTCTTC. The full variable domain, completed using reference TRBV5-1 and TRBJ2-1, is KAGVTQTPRYLIKTRGQQVTLSCSPISGHRSVSWYQQTPGQGLQFLFEYFSETQRNKGNFPGRFSGRQFSNSRSEMNVSTLELGDSALYLCASSLGGANYNEQFFGPGTRLTVL.

The chain links TRBV15 to TRBJ2-3; 13 nucleotides match TRBD2. The junction had 7 bases not matched to a gene; V was cut back by 5 bases and J by 5 bases. Per the germline V gene, CDR1 is LNHNV and CDR2 is YYDKDF (reference sequence). The CDR3 is 16 residues long. CDR3 in amino acids: CATSGGLAGVQDTQYF. The CDR3 nucleotides read TGTGCCACCAGCGGAGGACTAGCGGGAGTGCAAGATACGCAGTATTTT.